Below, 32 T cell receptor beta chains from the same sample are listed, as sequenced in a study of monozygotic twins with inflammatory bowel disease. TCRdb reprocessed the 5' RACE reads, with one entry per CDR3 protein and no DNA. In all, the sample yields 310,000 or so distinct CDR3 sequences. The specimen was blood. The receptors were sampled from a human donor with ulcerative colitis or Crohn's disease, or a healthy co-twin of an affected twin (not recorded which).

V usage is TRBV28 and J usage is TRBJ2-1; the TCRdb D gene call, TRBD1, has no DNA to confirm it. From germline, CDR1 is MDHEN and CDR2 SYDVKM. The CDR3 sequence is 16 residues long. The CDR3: CASSSPAGILYNEQFF.

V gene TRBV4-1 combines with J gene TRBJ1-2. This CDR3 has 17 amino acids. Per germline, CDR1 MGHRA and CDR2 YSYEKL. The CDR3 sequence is CASSQDSRTFSNYGYTF.

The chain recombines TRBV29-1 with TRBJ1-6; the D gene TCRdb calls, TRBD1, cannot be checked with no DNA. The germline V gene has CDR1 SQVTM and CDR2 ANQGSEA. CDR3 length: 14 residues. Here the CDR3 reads CSAMEGQRNSPLHF.

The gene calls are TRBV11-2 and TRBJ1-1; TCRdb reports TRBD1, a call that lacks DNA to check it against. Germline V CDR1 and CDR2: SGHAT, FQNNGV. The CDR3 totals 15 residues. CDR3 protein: CASSLVGGLRTEAFF.

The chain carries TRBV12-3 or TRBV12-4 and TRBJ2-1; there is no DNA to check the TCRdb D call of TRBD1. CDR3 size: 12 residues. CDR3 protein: CAAVITGREQFF.

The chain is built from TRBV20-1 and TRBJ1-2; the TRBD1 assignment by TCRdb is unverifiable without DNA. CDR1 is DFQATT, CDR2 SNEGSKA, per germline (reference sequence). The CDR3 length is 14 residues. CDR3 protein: CSARDPGVPYGYTF.

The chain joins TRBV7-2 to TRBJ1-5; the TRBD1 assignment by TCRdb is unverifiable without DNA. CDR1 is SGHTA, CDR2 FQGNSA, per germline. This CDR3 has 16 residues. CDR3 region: CASSLARAGSYQPQHF.

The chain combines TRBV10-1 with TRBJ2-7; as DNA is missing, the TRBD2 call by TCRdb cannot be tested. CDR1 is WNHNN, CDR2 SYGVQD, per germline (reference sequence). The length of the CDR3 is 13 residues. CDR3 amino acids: CASSSSADGEQYF.

This CDR3 reads CASSRPRGEAFF. The chain has TRBV6-5 and TRBJ1-1; TCRdb's D call of TRBD1 is untestable without DNA. Germline CDR1 is MNHEY and CDR2 is SVGAGI. The CDR3 is 12 amino acids.

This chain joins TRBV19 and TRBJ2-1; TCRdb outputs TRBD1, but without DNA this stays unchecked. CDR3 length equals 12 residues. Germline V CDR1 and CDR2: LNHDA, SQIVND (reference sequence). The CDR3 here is CATRRGYNEQFF.

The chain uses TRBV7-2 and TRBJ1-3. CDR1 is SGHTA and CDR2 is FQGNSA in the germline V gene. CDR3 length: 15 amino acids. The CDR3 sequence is CASSLFPPRGNTIYF.

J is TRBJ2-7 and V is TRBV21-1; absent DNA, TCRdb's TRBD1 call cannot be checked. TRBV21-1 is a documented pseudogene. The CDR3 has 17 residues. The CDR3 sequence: CACTGTGTLFFSYEQYF.

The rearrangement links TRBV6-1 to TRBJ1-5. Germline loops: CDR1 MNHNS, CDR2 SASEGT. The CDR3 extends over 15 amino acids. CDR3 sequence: CASSQRHSSNQPQHF.

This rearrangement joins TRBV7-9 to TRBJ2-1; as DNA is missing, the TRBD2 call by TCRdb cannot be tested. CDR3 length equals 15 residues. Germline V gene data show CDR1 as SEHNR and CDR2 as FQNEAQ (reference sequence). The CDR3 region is CASSYTSGATNEQFF.

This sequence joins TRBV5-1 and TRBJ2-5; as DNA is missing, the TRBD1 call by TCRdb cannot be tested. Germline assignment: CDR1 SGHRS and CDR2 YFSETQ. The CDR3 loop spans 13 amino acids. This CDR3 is CASNGGGQETQYF.

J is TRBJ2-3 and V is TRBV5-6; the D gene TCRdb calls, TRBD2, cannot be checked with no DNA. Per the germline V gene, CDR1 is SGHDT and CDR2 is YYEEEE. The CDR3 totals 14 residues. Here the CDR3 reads CASSLTRITDTQYF. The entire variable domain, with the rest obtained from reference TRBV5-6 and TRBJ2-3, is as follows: DAGVTQSPTHLIKTRGQQVTLRCSPKSGHDTVSWYQQALGQGPQFIFQYYEEEERQRGNFPDRFSGHQFPNYSSELNVNALLLGDSALYLCASSLTRITDTQYFGPGTRLTVL.

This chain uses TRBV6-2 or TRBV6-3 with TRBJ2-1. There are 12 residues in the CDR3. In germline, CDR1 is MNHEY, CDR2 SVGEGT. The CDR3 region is CASSNTRDEQFF.

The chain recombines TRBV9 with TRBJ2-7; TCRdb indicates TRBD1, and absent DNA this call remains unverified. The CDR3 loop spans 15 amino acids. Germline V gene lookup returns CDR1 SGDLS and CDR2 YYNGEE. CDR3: CASSVGGKGGYEQYF.

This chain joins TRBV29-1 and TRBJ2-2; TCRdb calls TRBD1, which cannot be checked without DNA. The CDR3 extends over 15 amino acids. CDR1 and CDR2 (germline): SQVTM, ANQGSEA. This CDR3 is CSVEDRGRDTGELFF.

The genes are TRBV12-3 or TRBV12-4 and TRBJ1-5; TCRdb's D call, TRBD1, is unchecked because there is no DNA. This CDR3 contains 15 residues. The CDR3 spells CASSYWDRVYQPQHF.

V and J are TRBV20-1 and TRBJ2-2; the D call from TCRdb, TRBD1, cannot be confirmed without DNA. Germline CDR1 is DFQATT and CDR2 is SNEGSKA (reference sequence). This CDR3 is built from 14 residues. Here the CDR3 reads CSARDGGYTGELFF.

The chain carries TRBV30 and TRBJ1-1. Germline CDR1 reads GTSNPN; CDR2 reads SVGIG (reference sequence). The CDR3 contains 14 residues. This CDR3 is CAWSVLYPNTEAFF.

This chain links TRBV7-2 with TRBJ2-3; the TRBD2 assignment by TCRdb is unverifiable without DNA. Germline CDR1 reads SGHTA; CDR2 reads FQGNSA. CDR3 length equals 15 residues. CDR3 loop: CASSLRLRFGDTQYF.

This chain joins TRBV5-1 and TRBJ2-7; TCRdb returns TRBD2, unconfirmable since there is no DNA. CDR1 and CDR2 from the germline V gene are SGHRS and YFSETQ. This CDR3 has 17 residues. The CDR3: CASSLVSSGARSYEQYF.

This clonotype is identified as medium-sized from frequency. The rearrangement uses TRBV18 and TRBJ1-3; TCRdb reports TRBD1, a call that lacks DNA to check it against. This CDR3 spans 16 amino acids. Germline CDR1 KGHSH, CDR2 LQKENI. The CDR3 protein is CASSPPDRLPWNTIYF.

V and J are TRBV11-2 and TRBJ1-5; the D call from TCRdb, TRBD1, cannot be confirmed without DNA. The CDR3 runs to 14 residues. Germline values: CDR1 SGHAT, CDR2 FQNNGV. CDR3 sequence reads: CASSLDRVGQPQHF.

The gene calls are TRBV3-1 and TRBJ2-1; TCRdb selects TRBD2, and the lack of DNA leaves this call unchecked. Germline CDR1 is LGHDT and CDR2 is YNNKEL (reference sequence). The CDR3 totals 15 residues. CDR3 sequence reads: CASSQDTLVFNEQFF.

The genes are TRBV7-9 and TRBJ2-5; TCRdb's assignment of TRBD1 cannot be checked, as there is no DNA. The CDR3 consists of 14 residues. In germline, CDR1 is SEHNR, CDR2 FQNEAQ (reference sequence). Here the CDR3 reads CASSPMGGQETQYF.

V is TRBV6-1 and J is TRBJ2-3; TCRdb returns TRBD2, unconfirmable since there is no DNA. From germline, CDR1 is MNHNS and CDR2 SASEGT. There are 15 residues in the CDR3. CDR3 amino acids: CASTQKLGPTDTQYF.

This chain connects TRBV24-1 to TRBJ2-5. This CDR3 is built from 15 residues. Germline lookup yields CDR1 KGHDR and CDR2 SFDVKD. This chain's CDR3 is CATSDSSSGRWAQYF.

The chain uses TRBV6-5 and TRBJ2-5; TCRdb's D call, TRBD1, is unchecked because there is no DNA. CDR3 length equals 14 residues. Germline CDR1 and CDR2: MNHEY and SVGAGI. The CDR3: CASSYSTGVETQYF.

CDR3 region: CASYTSAGRSEQFF. The chain uses TRBV27 and TRBJ2-1; TCRdb's D gene call, TRBD2, goes unchecked for lack of DNA. Germline assignment: CDR1 MNHEY and CDR2 SMNVEV (reference sequence). CDR3 length: 14 amino acids.